This T cell receptor (beta chain) was recovered during a study of identifying expanded T cells in peripheral blood. J lost 4 bases, V lost 2 bases, and 11 bases had no gene match. The germline CDR1 and CDR2 sequences are SGHRS and YFSETQ. The CDR3 sequence is 17 residues long. Sequenced by immunoSEQ multiplex PCR; TCRdb stores in-frame clones only, minus some. Of around 100,000 clones listed, 80% to 90% are singletons. V usage is TRBV5-1 and J usage is TRBJ1-4, with TRBD1 matching over 7 bases. The sample was blood. This receptor was identified in a person aged 18 to 70 in good health. CDR3 in amino acids: CASSLQPPGQNNEKLFF. The CDR3 DNA sequence: TGCGCCAGCAGCTTACAACCACCGGGACAGAATAATGAAAAACTGTTTTTT.